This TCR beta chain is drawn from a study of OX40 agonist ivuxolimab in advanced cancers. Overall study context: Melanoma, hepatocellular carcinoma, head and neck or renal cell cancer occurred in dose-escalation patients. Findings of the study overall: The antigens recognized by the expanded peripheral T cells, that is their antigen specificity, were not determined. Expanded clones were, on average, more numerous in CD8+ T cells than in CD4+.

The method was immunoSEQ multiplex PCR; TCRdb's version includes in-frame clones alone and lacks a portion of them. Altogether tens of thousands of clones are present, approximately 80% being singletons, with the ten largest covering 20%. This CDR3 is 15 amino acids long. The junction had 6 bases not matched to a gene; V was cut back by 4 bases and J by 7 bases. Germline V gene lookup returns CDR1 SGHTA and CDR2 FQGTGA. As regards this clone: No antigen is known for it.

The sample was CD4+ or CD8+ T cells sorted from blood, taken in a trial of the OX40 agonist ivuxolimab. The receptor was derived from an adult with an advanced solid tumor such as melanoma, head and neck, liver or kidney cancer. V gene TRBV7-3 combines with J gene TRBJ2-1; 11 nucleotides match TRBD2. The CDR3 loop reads CASSSLAGGINEQFF. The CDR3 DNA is TGTGCCAGCAGCTCCTTAGCGGGGGGGATTAATGAGCAGTTCTTC.